This T cell receptor beta chain was observed in a study of radiotherapy plus CTLA-4 blockade in lung cancer. Study-level points and caveats: Early shifts in blood T cell clones, with interferon-beta, reportedly predicted response best.

This CDR3 is 15 amino acids long. V was clipped by 3 bases and J by 7 bases; unmatched bases: 7. Germline V gene lookup returns CDR1 SGDLS and CDR2 YYNGEE. This clone was recorded only once. The antigen remains unidentified. This table comes from immunoSEQ multiplex PCR, and its TCRdb copy is limited to in-frame clones, with some not included. The table includes tens of thousands of clones, around 70% detected once. This material consisted of peripheral blood, taken from a patient treated with radiotherapy plus ipilimumab. The clonotype was recovered from a human donor with non-small cell lung cancer who had stable disease on radiotherapy plus ipilimumab. The chain uses TRBV9 and TRBJ2-1; 10 positions match TRBD2. The CDR3 nucleotides are TGTGCCAGCAGCGCCCTAGCGGGAGCCGGGAATGAGCAGTTCTTC. This encodes CASSALAGAGNEQFF.